The 24 T cell receptor beta chains presented below share a single source sample, sequenced in a study of technical replicates of blood from a few donors. Only in-frame clones appear in the TCRdb table, and some are missing; sequencing was by immunoSEQ multiplex PCR. The data hold fewer than 110,000 clones, with over 90% observed a single time. Sequences were obtained from T cells isolated from PBMCs. The receptor source for this set is a human donor in good health.

The chain carries TRBV6-1 and TRBJ1-1; D remains unclear. The length of the CDR3 is 13 residues. CDR1 is MNHNS, CDR2 SASEGT, per germline. Trimming took off 2 bases at V and 9 bases at J, with 13 bases between the two ends. CDR3: CASSEIVRGKAFF. The CDR3 DNA sequence: TGTGCCAGCAGTGAAATAGTTCGGGGAAAAGCTTTCTTT.

The V call is TRBV28, the J call TRBJ2-4, with D perhaps TRBD2 (6 bases). The germline gives CDR1 MDHEN, CDR2 SYDVKM. CDR3 length equals 15 residues. Trimming cost V 6 bases and J 9 bases, with 21 bases left between them. For the CDR3, the DNA is TGTGCCAGCAGCCCGCCCGGAGGGCGAGGTAGCATTCAGTACTTC. Amino acid sequence: CASSPPGGRGSIQYF.

The genes are TRBV5-1 and TRBJ1-1; no definite D call. Germline values: CDR1 SGHRS, CDR2 YFSETQ. Trimming stripped 0 bases from V and 1 base from J, with 19 bases between. This CDR3 region has 18 residues. DNA for the CDR3: TGCGCCAGCAGCTTGGACAAACCAAGTGCCCGAGGGAACACTGAAGCTTTCTTT. It codes for CASSLDKPSARGNTEAFF.

V is TRBV19 and J is TRBJ2-3, with TRBD2 matching over 13 bases. From germline, CDR1 is LNHDA and CDR2 SQIVND (reference sequence). This CDR3 region has 16 residues. V was pared by 5 bases and J by 1 base, with 3 bases of the junction left unmatched. This CDR3 is CASSSGLAGGTDTQYF. The CDR3 region has the DNA TGTGCCAGTAGTTCTGGACTAGCGGGAGGCACAGATACGCAGTATTTT.

The rearrangement joins TRBV15 to TRBJ1-2, with 9 bases aligning to TRBD1. The CDR3 is 16 residues long. The junction had 5 bases not matched to a gene; V was cut back by 1 base and J by 2 bases. Per the germline V gene, CDR1 is LNHNV and CDR2 is YYDKDF (reference sequence). CDR3 sequence: CATSRVSDRGNYGYTF. As DNA, the CDR3 is TGTGCCACCAGCAGAGTCTCGGACAGGGGCAACTATGGCTACACCTTC.

The V gene is TRBV6-5, the J gene TRBJ1-1, with 7 bases aligning to TRBD1. Trimming took 4 bases from V and 1 from J; bases not matched to a gene: 6. Germline assignment: CDR1 MNHEY and CDR2 SVGAGI. The CDR3 sequence is 15 residues long. CDR3: CASSSHRGPNTEAFF. The CDR3 DNA follows: TGTGCCAGCAGTTCTCACAGGGGCCCGAACACTGAAGCTTTCTTT.

The V and J genes are TRBV15 and TRBJ2-1; no firm D call. The germline V gene encodes CDR1 LNHNV and CDR2 YYDKDF (reference sequence). Between the trimmed V and J ends, which lost 0 bases and 6 bases, there was a span of 6 bases. The CDR3 length is 13 residues. The DNA of the CDR3 is TGTGCCACCAGCAGAGAGCCCGGCAATGAGCAGTTCTTC. This translates into CATSREPGNEQFF.

This rearrangement joins TRBV18 to TRBJ2-7; D might be TRBD1 (6 bases). The CDR3 totals 13 residues. V shed 4 bases and J shed 0 bases, with 7 bases lying between them. CDR1 KGHSH and CDR2 LQKENI come from the germline V gene. The CDR3 here is CASSRQDSYEQYF. In nucleotides, the CDR3 is TGTGCCAGCTCACGACAGGACTCCTACGAGCAGTACTTC.

This chain joins TRBV7-9 and TRBJ2-7; the D is unclear. The CDR3 length is 14 residues. Germline V gives CDR1 SEHNR, CDR2 FQNEAQ (reference sequence). The V end lost 7 bases, the J end lost 0 bases, and 13 bases lay between the germline ends. Here the CDR3 DNA reads TGTGCCAGCACCATAATAGAGAGCTCCTACGAGCAGTACTTC. Translation: CASTIIESSYEQYF.

The chain combines TRBV11-2 with TRBJ1-6; the match to TRBD1 covers 9 bases. The CDR3 spans 15 residues. Germline V gene lookup returns CDR1 SGHAT and CDR2 FQNNGV. V dropped 9 bases and J dropped 7; count of bases not matched to a gene: 10. Here the CDR3 DNA reads TGTGCCAGTGCTAAACAGGGGGCGCGGAATTCACCCCTCCACTTT. Amino acid sequence: CASAKQGARNSPLHF.

The table lists this clone with a count of one. V usage is TRBV27 and J usage is TRBJ1-1; no definite D call. CDR3 length equals 15 residues. V was clipped by 3 bases and J by 1 base, with 12 bases between them. Germline CDR1 and CDR2: MNHEY and SMNVEV (reference sequence). As DNA, the CDR3 is TGTGCCAGCAGTTTGATTGGGCTTGGGAACACTGAAGCTTTCTTT. It codes for CASSLIGLGNTEAFF.

This clone occurred once. The chain combines TRBV28 with TRBJ1-2, with unresolved D. Between the trimmed V and J ends, which lost 6 bases and 0 bases, there was a span of 17 bases. Germline V CDR1 and CDR2: MDHEN, SYDVKM. This CDR3 has 16 amino acids. CDR3 in DNA: TGTGCCAGCAGGCAGCCTCCGGGTCGACCTAACTATGGCTACACCTTC. Protein: CASRQPPGRPNYGYTF.

This clone was recorded once. The chain links TRBV10-1 to TRBJ1-2, with TRBD1 matching over 7 bases. V was pared by 6 bases and J by 4 bases, with 5 bases of the junction left unmatched. From germline, CDR1 is WNHNN and CDR2 SYGVQD (reference sequence). This CDR3 region has 13 residues. Written as DNA, the CDR3 is TGCGCCAGCAGCACCGGGACAGCCTATGGCTACACCTTC. Amino acid sequence: CASSTGTAYGYTF.

The gene calls are TRBV7-9 and TRBJ2-2; weak D call: TRBD2 (5 bases). Trimming shortened V by 6 bases and J by 1 base, and 18 bases separated the two germline ends. The length of the CDR3 is 17 residues. Germline assignment: CDR1 SEHNR and CDR2 FQNEAQ (reference sequence). CDR3 residues: CASRQSTGNENTGELFF. The CDR3, as DNA: TGTGCCAGCAGGCAAAGCACGGGGAATGAGAACACCGGGGAGCTGTTTTTT.

J is TRBJ2-7 and V is TRBV2, with TRBD1 matching over 7 bases. The V gene end was trimmed by 4 bases and the J gene end by 5 bases; junction bases not matched to a gene: 8. CDR1 and CDR2 (germline): SNHLY, FYNNEI. CDR3 length: 14 residues. CDR3 coding DNA: TGTGCCAGCAGTGTTAGACAGGGTTTGAACGAGCAGTACTTC. Its translation: CASSVRQGLNEQYF.

The chain uses TRBV5-1 and TRBJ2-5; 10 positions match TRBD1. There are 14 residues in the CDR3. Germline V gene sequence: CDR1 SGHRS, CDR2 YFSETQ. V shed 4 bases and J 3 bases; nucleotides not matched to a gene: 3. CDR3 DNA: TGCGCCAGCAGCCTCGGGACAGGGGAAGAGACCCAGTACTTC. Translation: CASSLGTGEETQYF.

The rearrangement links TRBV28 to TRBJ1-4; D might be TRBD1 (6 bases). The V gene's germline CDR1 is MDHEN and CDR2 SYDVKM. The CDR3 consists of 15 residues. V lost 5 bases to trimming and J lost 6 bases, with 16 bases between them. The CDR3 spells CASSPGGSRDEKLFF. CDR3 in DNA: TGTGCCAGCAGTCCGGGGGGCTCCCGGGATGAAAAACTGTTTTTT.

The chain combines TRBV7-3 with TRBJ1-5; 7 nucleotides line up with TRBD1. The germline gives CDR1 SGHTA, CDR2 FQGTGA. J lost 0 bases, V lost 1 base, and 27 bases had no gene match. The CDR3 is made up of 24 amino acids. In nucleotides, the CDR3 is TGTGCCAGCAGCTTAATGGTCAGGGGGAACACACGTTTTCTGACGACCTATAGCAATCAGCCCCAGCATTTT. Its protein is CASSLMVRGNTRFLTTYSNQPQHF.

The chain combines TRBV6-6 with TRBJ2-7; D remains unclear. With 6 bases removed from V and 3 bases from J, the gap between germline ends came to 6 bases. CDR1 is MNHNY and CDR2 is SVGAGI in the germline V gene (reference sequence). The CDR3 is 11 residues long. The CDR3 coding sequence is TGTGCCAGCAGAAACAGCTACGAGCAGTACTTC. This codes for CASRNSYEQYF.

This clone was recorded once. V usage is TRBV28 and J usage is TRBJ2-4; D perhaps matches TRBD1 (5 bases). The germline gives CDR1 MDHEN, CDR2 SYDVKM. V was shortened by 6 bases and J by 0 bases, with 18 bases between the two germline ends. The CDR3 has 17 amino acids. The CDR3 nucleotides are TGTGCCAGCAGCGGACACCTCGGTGGTCGAGCCAAAAACATTCAGTACTTC. It specifies CASSGHLGGRAKNIQYF.

This sequence joins TRBV27 and TRBJ1-2; 8 bases align to TRBD1. The CDR3 has 15 residues. J gave up 8 bases and V 6 bases, and 14 bases lay outside the gene matches. Germline CDR1 and CDR2: MNHEY and SMNVEV (reference sequence). The CDR3 DNA is TGTGCCAGCAGCGGATCGACAGGGGCTGGCTACGGCTACACCTTC. Translation: CASSGSTGAGYGYTF.

This chain connects TRBV2 to TRBJ2-1; TRBD2 agrees at 13 bases. V trimming: 5 bases; J trimming: 6 bases; junction bases outside the gene matches: 4. Per the germline V gene, CDR1 is SNHLY and CDR2 is FYNNEI. The CDR3 has 15 amino acids. The CDR3 is CASSSGTSGINEQFF. The CDR3 region has the DNA TGTGCCAGCAGTTCCGGGACTAGCGGGATCAATGAGCAGTTCTTC.

The rearrangement links TRBV6-1 to TRBJ2-7, with D unclear. In germline, CDR1 is MNHNS, CDR2 SASEGT. Trimming cost V 6 bases and J 0 bases, with 12 bases left between them. The CDR3 has 14 residues. CDR3 in amino acids: CASRLHINSYEQYF. Written as DNA, the CDR3 is TGTGCCAGCAGGCTCCACATTAACTCCTACGAGCAGTACTTC.

The chain uses TRBV9 and TRBJ1-2, with 9 bases that match TRBD1. The CDR3 spans 17 residues. V shed 4 bases and J 0 bases; nucleotides not matched to a gene: 10. Looked up from germline, CDR1 is SGDLS and CDR2 is YYNGEE. The CDR3 spells CASSRTRTGEPNYGYTF. CDR3 bases: TGTGCCAGCAGCCGAACCAGGACAGGGGAACCTAACTATGGCTACACCTTC.